The present TCR beta chain was sequenced within a study of T cell clonotyping in hematopoietic cell transplantation. For the study at large: Recipients' pretransplant samples followed cytoreduction. Points from the study as a whole: After transplant, recipient diversity fell while pathologically expanded clonotypes grew through day 180. Without cell sorting, CD4 versus CD8 contributions remain unresolved.

Profiled with immunoSEQ multiplex PCR; TCRdb holds only in-frame clones, not every one. This sample has under 35,000 clones; roughly 71% occur once, and the top ten carry approximately 6.3%. This clone has only one observation. Its antigen is unidentified. Germline CDR1 and CDR2: SGHAT and FQNNGV. There are 12 residues in the CDR3. V lost 1 base and J lost 10, with 5 bases in between. Time point: recipient sample about 28 days before transplant, after cytoreduction. The sample consisted of peripheral blood mononuclear cells, taken before stem cell transplant. This TCR was recovered from a man between 45 and 60 years old with myelodysplastic syndrome. Some clones in this sample may be carry-over from other donors' samples. The J gene is TRBJ1-6, the V gene TRBV11-2, with unresolved D. CDR3 sequence: CASSLVASPLHF. CDR3 in DNA: TGTGCCAGCAGCTTAGTAGCCTCACCCCTCCACTTT. The full variable domain, with the rest looked up from reference TRBV11-2 and TRBJ1-6, is EAGVAQSPRYKIIEKRQSVAFWCNPISGHATLYWYQQILGQGPKLLIQFQNNGVVDDSQLPKDRFSAERLKGVDSTLKIQPAKLEDSAVYLCASSLVASPLHFGNGTRLTVT.